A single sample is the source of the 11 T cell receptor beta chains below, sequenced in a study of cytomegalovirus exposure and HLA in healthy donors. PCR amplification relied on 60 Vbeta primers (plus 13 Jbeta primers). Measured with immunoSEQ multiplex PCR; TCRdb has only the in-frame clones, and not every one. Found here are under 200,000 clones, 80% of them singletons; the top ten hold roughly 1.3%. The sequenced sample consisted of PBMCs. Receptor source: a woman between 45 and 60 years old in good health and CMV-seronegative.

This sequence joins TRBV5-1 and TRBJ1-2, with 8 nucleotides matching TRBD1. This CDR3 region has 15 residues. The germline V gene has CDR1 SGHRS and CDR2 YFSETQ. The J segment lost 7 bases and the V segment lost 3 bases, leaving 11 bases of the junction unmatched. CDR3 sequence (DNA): TGCGCCAGCAGCTCGGACCTAGACAGGGGTGTTGGCTACACCTTC. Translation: CASSSDLDRGVGYTF.

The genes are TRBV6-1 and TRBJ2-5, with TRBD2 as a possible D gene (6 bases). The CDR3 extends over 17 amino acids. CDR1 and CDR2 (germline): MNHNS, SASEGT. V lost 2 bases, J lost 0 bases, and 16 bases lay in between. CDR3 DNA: TGTGCCAGCAGTGAAAACCCCCTATGGACTAACCAAGAGACCCAGTACTTC. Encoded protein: CASSENPLWTNQETQYF.

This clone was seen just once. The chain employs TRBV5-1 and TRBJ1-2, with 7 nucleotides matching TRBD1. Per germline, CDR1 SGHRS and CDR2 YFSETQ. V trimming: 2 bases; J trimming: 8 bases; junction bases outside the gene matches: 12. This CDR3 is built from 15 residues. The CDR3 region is CASSLPDRARGGYTF. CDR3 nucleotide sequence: TGCGCCAGCAGCTTACCCGACAGGGCCCGGGGAGGCTACACCTTC.

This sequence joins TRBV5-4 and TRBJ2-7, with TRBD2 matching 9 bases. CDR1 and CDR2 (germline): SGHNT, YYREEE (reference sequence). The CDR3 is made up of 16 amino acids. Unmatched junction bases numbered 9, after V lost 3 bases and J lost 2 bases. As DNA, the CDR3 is TGTGCCAGCAGCTCCGGGGTTCTAGCGGGAACCTACGAGCAGTACTTC. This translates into CASSSGVLAGTYEQYF.

The CDR3 reads CASSIVTGTGELFF. CDR3 sequence (DNA): TGTGCCAGTAGTATAGTGACGGGGACCGGGGAGCTGTTTTTT. The V and J genes are TRBV19 and TRBJ2-2; a weak D match, TRBD2 (5 bases). This CDR3 contains 14 residues. Germline values: CDR1 LNHDA, CDR2 SQIVND (reference sequence). V lost 1 base, J lost 5 bases, and 8 bases lay in between.

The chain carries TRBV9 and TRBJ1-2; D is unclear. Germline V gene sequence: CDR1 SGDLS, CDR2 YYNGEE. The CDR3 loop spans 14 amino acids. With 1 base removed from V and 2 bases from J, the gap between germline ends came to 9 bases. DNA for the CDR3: TGTGCCAGCAGCGTAAGCGCGGCGAACTATGGCTACACCTTC. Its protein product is CASSVSAANYGYTF.

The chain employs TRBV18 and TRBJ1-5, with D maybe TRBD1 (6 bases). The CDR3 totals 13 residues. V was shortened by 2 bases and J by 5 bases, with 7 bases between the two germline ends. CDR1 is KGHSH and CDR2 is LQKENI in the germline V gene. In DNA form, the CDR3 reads TGTGCCAGCTCACCAGCAGGGGATCAGCCCCAGCATTTT. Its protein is CASSPAGDQPQHF.

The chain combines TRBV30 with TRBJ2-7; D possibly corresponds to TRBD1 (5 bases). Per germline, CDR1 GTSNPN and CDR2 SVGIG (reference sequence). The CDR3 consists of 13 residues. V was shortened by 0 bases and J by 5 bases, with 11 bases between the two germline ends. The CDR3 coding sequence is TGTGCCTGGAGTGTACAGGAATACAACGAGCAGTACTTC. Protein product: CAWSVQEYNEQYF. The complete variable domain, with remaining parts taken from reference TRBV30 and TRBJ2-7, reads SQTIHQWPATLVQPVGSPLSLECTVEGTSNPNLYWYRQAAGRGLQLLFYSVGIGQISSEVPQNLSASRPQDRQFILSSKKLLLSDSGFYLCAWSVQEYNEQYFGPGTRLTVT.

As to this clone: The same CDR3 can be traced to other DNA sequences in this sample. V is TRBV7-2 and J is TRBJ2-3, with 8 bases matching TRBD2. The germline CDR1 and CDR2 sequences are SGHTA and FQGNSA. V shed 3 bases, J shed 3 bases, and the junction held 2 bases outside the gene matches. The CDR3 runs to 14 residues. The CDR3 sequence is CASSFSGGTDTQYF. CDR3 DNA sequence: TGTGCCAGCAGCTTCTCGGGGGGGACAGATACGCAGTATTTT.

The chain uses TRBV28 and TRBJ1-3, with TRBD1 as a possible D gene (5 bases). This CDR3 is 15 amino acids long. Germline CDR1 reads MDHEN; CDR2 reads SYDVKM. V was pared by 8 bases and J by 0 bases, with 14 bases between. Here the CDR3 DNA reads TGTGCCAGCCATCCGGGGGTTATCTCTGGAAACACCATATATTTT. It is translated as CASHPGVISGNTIYF.

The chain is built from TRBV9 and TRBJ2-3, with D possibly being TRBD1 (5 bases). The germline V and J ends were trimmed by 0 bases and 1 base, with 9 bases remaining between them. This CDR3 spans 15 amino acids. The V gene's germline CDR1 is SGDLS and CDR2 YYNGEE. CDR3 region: CASSVVGAGTDTQYF. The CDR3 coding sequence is TGTGCCAGCAGCGTAGTAGGGGCGGGCACAGATACGCAGTATTTT.